The source of this T cell receptor (beta chain) is a study of cytomegalovirus exposure and HLA in healthy donors. Germline CDR1 and CDR2: SGHVS and FQNEAQ. The CDR3 length is 13 residues. Trimming cost V 4 bases and J 3 bases, with 8 bases left between them. PCR was performed using 60 Vbeta and 13 Jbeta primers. The method was immunoSEQ multiplex PCR; TCRdb's version includes in-frame clones alone and lacks a portion of them. Recorded for this sample: about 77,000 clones. The chain recombines TRBV7-8 with TRBJ2-3; unclear D gene. The sample was PBMCs. The TCR originated in a man aged 50 or older in good health and CMV-seropositive. CDR3 in DNA: TGTGCCAGCAGCTCCCATGAGACAGATACGCAGTATTTT. The encoded protein is CASSSHETDTQYF.